These 19 T cell receptor beta chains were sequenced from one sample in a study of siplizumab effects on memory and regulatory T cells. TCRdb's table, derived via immunoSEQ multiplex PCR, lists solely in-frame clones and lacks some. Found here are some 100,000 clones, just over 90% of them singletons; the top ten hold less than 0.85%. Specimen: Tregs sorted from blood. These receptors originate from a human donor in good health.

The chain combines TRBV25-1 with TRBJ2-2; D unclear. Germline loops: CDR1 MGHDK, CDR2 SYGVNS. V shed 8 bases and J shed 6 bases, with 10 bases lying between them. CDR3 size: 12 residues. The CDR3 DNA sequence: TGTGCCAGCCAGAGAGGCCCCGGGGAGCTGTTTTTT. It yields the protein CASQRGPGELFF.

The rearrangement joins TRBV10-3 to TRBJ2-2; D gene unclear. The CDR3 length is 15 residues. The germline gives CDR1 ENHRY, CDR2 SYGVKD. V gave up 4 bases and J gave up 1 base, with 10 bases separating them. The CDR3 here is CAISGGAWNTGELFF. Here the CDR3 DNA reads TGTGCCATCAGTGGTGGCGCGTGGAACACCGGGGAGCTGTTTTTT.

The V and J genes are TRBV5-1 and TRBJ2-1, with TRBD2 identical over 7 bases. The length of the CDR3 is 15 residues. After removal of 5 bases from V and 6 bases from J, the junction contained 11 bases not matched to a gene. The germline V gene encodes CDR1 SGHRS and CDR2 YFSETQ. For the CDR3, the DNA is TGCGCCAGCAGTTTAACCGCGGGAGAGGGCAATGAGCAGTTCTTC. Its translation: CASSLTAGEGNEQFF.

The rearrangement links TRBV19 to TRBJ1-5; tentative D call: TRBD1 (5 bases). Germline-derived CDR1 and CDR2 are LNHDA and SQIVND (reference sequence). V dropped 5 bases and J dropped 5 bases, with 22 bases sitting between them. The CDR3 runs 17 residues. The CDR3 protein is CASSPTAAGLGHQPQHF. The CDR3 DNA reads as TGTGCCAGTAGTCCCACGGCCGCAGGGCTTGGGCATCAGCCCCAGCATTTT.

V usage is TRBV19 and J usage is TRBJ2-5; 10 bases match TRBD1. J was trimmed by 5 bases and V by 6 bases; bases with no gene match: 6. Looked up from germline, CDR1 is LNHDA and CDR2 is SQIVND (reference sequence). This CDR3 has 14 amino acids. This CDR3 is CASRPTGGKETQYF. CDR3 DNA: TGTGCCAGTAGGCCGACAGGGGGCAAGGAGACCCAGTACTTC.

V usage is TRBV7-6 and J usage is TRBJ2-3; 13 bases agree with TRBD2. With 5 bases clipped from V and 1 base from J, the junction kept 3 bases outside the gene matches. Germline V gene data show CDR1 as SGHVS and CDR2 as FNYEAQ. The CDR3 spans 16 residues. The CDR3 region is CASSPGLAGGTDTQYF. The CDR3 DNA reads TGTGCCAGCAGCCCCGGACTAGCGGGGGGCACAGATACGCAGTATTTT.

The genes are TRBV5-1 and TRBJ2-7; 8 nucleotides match TRBD2. CDR3 length: 14 residues. Trimming removed 0 bases from V and 5 bases from J; junction bases left unmatched: 4. Germline loops: CDR1 SGHRS, CDR2 YFSETQ. The DNA of the CDR3 is TGCGCCAGCAGCTTGGGTCACGGGAGGGACGAGCAGTACTTC. Protein: CASSLGHGRDEQYF.

The chain employs TRBV28 and TRBJ1-4, with D uncertain. The CDR3 runs 16 residues. In germline, CDR1 is MDHEN, CDR2 SYDVKM. V lost 3 bases and J lost 0, with 11 bases in between. CDR3 sequence (DNA): TGTGCCAGCAGTTTCGAAGGGCTGGCAACTAATGAAAAACTGTTTTTT. Encoded protein: CASSFEGLATNEKLFF.

This clone appeared a single time. V gene TRBV19 combines with J gene TRBJ1-2; D gene unclear. Germline lookup yields CDR1 LNHDA and CDR2 SQIVND (reference sequence). The CDR3 is 12 amino acids. V lost 4 bases and J lost 3, with 6 bases in between. This CDR3 is CASSNSDYGYTF. The CDR3 nucleotides are TGTGCCAGTAGTAACAGCGACTATGGCTACACCTTC.

The J gene is TRBJ2-5, the V gene TRBV9, with 11 bases that match TRBD2. V shed 7 bases and J 3 bases; nucleotides not matched to a gene: 2. This CDR3 spans 13 amino acids. Germline V gives CDR1 SGDLS, CDR2 YYNGEE. CDR3 sequence reads: CASGGLAEETQYF. For the CDR3, the DNA is TGTGCCAGCGGGGGACTAGCGGAAGAGACCCAGTACTTC.

The rearrangement uses TRBV6-1 and TRBJ1-1; D is unclear. The CDR3 runs 12 residues. V was cut by 6 bases and J by 4 bases, with 9 bases left in between. Germline V CDR1 and CDR2: MNHNS, SASEGT. CDR3 loop: CASRGSGTEAFF. The CDR3 DNA follows: TGTGCCAGCAGGGGGAGTGGCACTGAAGCTTTCTTT.

V gene TRBV7-9 combines with J gene TRBJ2-7, with TRBD1 matching 8 bases. Trimming took 1 base from V and 0 from J; bases not matched to a gene: 5. Per the germline V gene, CDR1 is SEHNR and CDR2 is FQNEAQ (reference sequence). This CDR3 region has 16 residues. The CDR3 protein is CASSLVGQGASYEQYF. The CDR3 bases are TGTGCCAGCAGCTTAGTGGGTCAGGGGGCCTCCTACGAGCAGTACTTC.

This sequence joins TRBV5-4 and TRBJ2-2; D uncertain. Trimming took off 3 bases at V and 3 bases at J, with 9 bases between the two ends. CDR3 length equals 14 residues. Per germline, CDR1 SGHNT and CDR2 YYREEE (reference sequence). The DNA for the CDR3 is TGTGCCAGCAGCTCGAGCTATTACACCGGGGAGCTGTTTTTT. Translated: CASSSSYYTGELFF.

The V and J genes are TRBV7-9 and TRBJ1-2, with 8 nucleotides matching TRBD1. Trimming took 6 bases from V and 4 from J; bases not matched to a gene: 16. Germline CDR1 SEHNR, CDR2 FQNEAQ (reference sequence). CDR3 size: 17 residues. The CDR3 region is CASRFVGQGALAYGYTF. The CDR3 bases are TGTGCCAGCAGATTTGTGGGGCAGGGGGCATTGGCCTATGGCTACACCTTC.

The gene calls are TRBV6-5 and TRBJ2-5, with D possibly being TRBD2 (5 bases). The ends were cut back, 4 bases at V and 5 bases at J, with 11 bases in the middle. The CDR3 runs 13 residues. Germline assignment: CDR1 MNHEY and CDR2 SVGAGI. The CDR3 DNA reads as TGTGCCAGCAGTTTACGGCCGGGGGAGACCCAGTACTTC. Its translation: CASSLRPGETQYF.

The CDR3 region has the DNA TGTGCCAGCAGAGTTAATCCCTCCCCGTTTTGTCTGCGAACGAACACTGAAGCTTTCTTT. As protein: CASRVNPSPFCLRTNTEAFF. The chain combines TRBV6-9 with TRBJ1-1; D not certain. CDR1 is MNHGY, CDR2 SVAAGI, per germline. This CDR3 has 20 amino acids. Trimming cost V 6 bases and J 1 base, with 30 bases left between them.

The V call is TRBV6-5, the J call TRBJ1-1, with TRBD1 as a possible D gene (5 bases). The CDR3 totals 15 residues. V was cut by 4 bases and J by 0 bases, with 12 bases left in between. The germline V gene encodes CDR1 MNHEY and CDR2 SVGAGI. The CDR3 loop reads CASSWGRIMNTEAFF. CDR3 nucleotide sequence: TGTGCCAGCAGTTGGGGACGGATCATGAACACTGAAGCTTTCTTT.

This rearrangement joins TRBV4-1 to TRBJ2-5; tentative D call: TRBD2 (7 bases). This CDR3 is built from 14 residues. CDR1 and CDR2 (germline): MGHRA, YSYEKL. The V and J ends lost 2 bases and 5 bases respectively, with 12 bases between them. The CDR3 DNA is TGCGCCAGCAGCCAAAGGGGGGGGCGGGAGACCCAGTACTTC. It translates to CASSQRGGRETQYF.

The V and J genes are TRBV19 and TRBJ1-5, with a weak D call TRBD1 (6 bases). In germline, CDR1 is LNHDA, CDR2 SQIVND (reference sequence). The CDR3 contains 15 residues. Trimming removed 6 bases at V and 0 bases at J, with 12 bases between. CDR3 nucleotide sequence: TGTGCCAGTAGGACAGGCGCCTTTAGCAATCAGCCCCAGCATTTT. It codes for CASRTGAFSNQPQHF.